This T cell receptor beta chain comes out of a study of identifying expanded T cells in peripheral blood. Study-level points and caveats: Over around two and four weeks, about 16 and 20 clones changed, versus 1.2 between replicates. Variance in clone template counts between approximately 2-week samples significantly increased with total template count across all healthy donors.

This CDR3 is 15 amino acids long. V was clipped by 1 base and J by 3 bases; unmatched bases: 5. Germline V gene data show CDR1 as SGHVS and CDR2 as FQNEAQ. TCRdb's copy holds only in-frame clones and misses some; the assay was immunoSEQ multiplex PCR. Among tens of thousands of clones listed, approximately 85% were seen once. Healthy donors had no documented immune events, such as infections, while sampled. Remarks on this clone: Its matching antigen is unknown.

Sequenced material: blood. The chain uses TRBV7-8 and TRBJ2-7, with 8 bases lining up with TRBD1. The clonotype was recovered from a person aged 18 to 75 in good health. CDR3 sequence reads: CASSLGDRSNYEQYF. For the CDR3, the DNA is TGTGCCAGCAGCTTAGGGGACAGGAGCAACTACGAGCAGTACTTC.